This T cell receptor (beta chain) is from a study of T cell repertoires in ileal Crohn's disease. Overall study context: Median disease duration was roughly 7.9 years; 35% smoked at surgery. About half of patients got postoperative therapy: about ten thiopurines, some 19 anti-TNF. Study observations and caveats: Clonality above 26.8% at surgery always came with endoscopic recurrence. Compared with non-smokers, active smokers at surgery showed more clonal expansions.

Libraries were prepared by immunoSEQ multiplex PCR; TCRdb keeps only in-frame clonotypes and omits some of them. The table has about 17,000 clones, roughly 60% seen once. Notes on this clone: Its antigen is not known.

The trim removed 8 bases at V and 10 bases at J, leaving 5 bases unmatched. Germline V gene lookup returns CDR1 MDHEN and CDR2 SYDVKM. The CDR3 has 11 residues. The rearrangement uses TRBV28 and TRBJ2-3; TRBD2 agrees at 8 bases. The receptor comes from an adult with Crohn's disease. The sequenced material came from ileal tissue. The CDR3 spells CASGGAGAQYF. DNA of the CDR3: TGTGCCAGCGGGGGAGCGGGAGCGCAGTATTTT. Full variable domain (rest looked up from reference TRBV28 and TRBJ2-3): DVKVTQSSRYLVKRTGEKVFLECVQDMDHENMFWYRQDPGLGLRLIYFSYDVKMKEKGDIPEGYSVSREKKERFSLILESASTNQTSMYLCASGGAGAQYFGPGTRLTVL.